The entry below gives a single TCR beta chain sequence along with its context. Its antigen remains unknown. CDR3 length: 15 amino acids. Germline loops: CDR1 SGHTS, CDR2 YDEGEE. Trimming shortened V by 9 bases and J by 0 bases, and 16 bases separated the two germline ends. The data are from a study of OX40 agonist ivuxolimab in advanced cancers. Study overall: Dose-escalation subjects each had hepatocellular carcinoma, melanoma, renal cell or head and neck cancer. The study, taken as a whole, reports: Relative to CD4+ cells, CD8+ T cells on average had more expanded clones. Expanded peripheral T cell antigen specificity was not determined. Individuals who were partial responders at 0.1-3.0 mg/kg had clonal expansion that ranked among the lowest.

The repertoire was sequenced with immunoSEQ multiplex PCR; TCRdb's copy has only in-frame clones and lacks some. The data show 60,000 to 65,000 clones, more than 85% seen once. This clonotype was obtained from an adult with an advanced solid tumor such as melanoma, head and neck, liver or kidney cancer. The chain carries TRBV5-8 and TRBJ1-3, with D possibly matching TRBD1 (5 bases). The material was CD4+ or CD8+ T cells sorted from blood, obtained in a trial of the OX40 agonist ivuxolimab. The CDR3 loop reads CATHRRASSGNTIYF. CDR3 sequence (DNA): TGTGCCACTCACAGGCGCGCCTCCTCTGGAAACACCATATATTTT.